This T cell receptor beta chain came from a study of regulatory T cells in long-lasting Graves disease. Arm-PCR with iRepertoire HTBI primers amplified the CDR3 regions for these TCR beta libraries. TCRdb passed the multiplex PCR reads through MiXCR, listing each CDR3 protein once. Of about 560,000 distinct CDR3 sequences listed, about 16% were seen once; the top ten hold about 12%. Time point: newly diagnosed GD, antithyroid drugs for less than 3 months. RNA from PBMCs was the source of the TCR library. V was pared by 5 bases and J by 5 bases, with 10 bases of the junction left unmatched. The CDR3 has 17 amino acids. The V gene's germline CDR1 is MNHNS and CDR2 SASEGT. Ten or more counts support this clonotype. This sample also appeared in a second study, on T cells in Graves' hyperthyroidism and ophthalmopathy. From that study: Carried out on the TCR CDR3, a first-round RT-PCR used the HTBI primer set.

Sequenced here: peripheral blood mononuclear cells (PBMCs), sampled at new diagnosis, from a patient treated with antithyroid drugs. The chain carries TRBV6-1 and TRBJ2-7; 15 bases match TRBD2. The origin of this receptor is a young man with Graves disease. The CDR3 spells CASSNGGLAGGTHEQYF. In nucleotides, the CDR3 is TGTGCCAGCAGTAACGGGGGACTAGCGGGAGGTACCCACGAGCAGTACTTC.